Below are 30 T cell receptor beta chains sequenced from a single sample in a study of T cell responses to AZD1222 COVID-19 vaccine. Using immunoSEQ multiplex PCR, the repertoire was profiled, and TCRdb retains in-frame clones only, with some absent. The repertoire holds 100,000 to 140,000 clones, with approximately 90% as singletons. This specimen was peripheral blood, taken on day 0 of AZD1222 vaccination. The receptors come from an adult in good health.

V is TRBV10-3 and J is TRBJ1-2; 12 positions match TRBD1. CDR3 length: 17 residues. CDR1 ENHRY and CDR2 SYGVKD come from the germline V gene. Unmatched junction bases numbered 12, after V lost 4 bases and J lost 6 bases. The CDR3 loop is CAISAGTGGRSVNGYTF. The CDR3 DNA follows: TGTGCCATCAGTGCTGGGACAGGGGGCCGGTCGGTTAATGGCTACACCTTC.

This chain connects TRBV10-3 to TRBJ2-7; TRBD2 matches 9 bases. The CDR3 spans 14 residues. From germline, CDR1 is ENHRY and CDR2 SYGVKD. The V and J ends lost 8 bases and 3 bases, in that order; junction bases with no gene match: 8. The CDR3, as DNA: TGTGCCATCGGGTTAGCGGGGGCGAGCTACGAGCAGTACTTC. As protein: CAIGLAGASYEQYF.

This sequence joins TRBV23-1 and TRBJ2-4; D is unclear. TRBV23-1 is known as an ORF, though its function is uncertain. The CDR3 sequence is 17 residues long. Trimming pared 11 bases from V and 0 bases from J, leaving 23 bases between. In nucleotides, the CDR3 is TGCGCCTTCCTTTTCCGGGTCTCCCGCCGAGCCAAAAACATTCAGTACTTC. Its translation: CAFLFRVSRRAKNIQYF.

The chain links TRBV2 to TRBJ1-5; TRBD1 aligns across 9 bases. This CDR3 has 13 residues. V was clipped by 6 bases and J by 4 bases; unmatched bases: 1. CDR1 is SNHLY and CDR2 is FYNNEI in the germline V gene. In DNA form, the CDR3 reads TGTGCCAGCAGGGGGACAGGGAATCAGCCCCAGCATTTT. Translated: CASRGTGNQPQHF.

The CDR3 DNA sequence: TGCGCCAGCAGCTCAGCTGACCCTAGCTCCTACGAGCAGTACTTC. Protein sequence: CASSSADPSSYEQYF. V usage is TRBV5-1 and J usage is TRBJ2-7, with D unresolved. The germline CDR1 and CDR2 sequences are SGHRS and YFSETQ. The CDR3 runs to 15 residues. The V end was cut by 3 bases, the J end by 0 bases, with 13 bases between.

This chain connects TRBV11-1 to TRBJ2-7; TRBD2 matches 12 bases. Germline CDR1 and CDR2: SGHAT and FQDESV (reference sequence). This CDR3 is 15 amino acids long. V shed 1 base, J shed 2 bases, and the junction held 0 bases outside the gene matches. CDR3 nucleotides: TGTGCCAGCAGCTTAGGACTAGCGGGGGCCTACGAGCAGTACTTC. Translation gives CASSLGLAGAYEQYF.

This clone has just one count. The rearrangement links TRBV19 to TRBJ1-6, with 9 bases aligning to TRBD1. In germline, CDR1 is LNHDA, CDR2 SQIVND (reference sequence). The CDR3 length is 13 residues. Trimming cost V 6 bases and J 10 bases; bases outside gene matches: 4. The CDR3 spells CASSSGQGSPLHF. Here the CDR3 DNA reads TGTGCCAGTAGCTCGGGACAGGGCTCACCCCTCCACTTT.

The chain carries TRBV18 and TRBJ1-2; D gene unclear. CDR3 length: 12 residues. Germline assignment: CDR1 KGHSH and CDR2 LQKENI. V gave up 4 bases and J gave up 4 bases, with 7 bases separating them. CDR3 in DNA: TGTGCCAGCTCACGGGAGAGCTATGGCTACACCTTC. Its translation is CASSRESYGYTF.

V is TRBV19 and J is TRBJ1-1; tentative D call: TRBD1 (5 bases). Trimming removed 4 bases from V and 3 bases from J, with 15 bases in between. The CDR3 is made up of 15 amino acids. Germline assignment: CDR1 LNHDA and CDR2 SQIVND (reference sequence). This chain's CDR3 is CASSNHGTLDTEAFF. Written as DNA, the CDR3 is TGTGCCAGTAGTAACCACGGGACCCTCGACACTGAAGCTTTCTTT.

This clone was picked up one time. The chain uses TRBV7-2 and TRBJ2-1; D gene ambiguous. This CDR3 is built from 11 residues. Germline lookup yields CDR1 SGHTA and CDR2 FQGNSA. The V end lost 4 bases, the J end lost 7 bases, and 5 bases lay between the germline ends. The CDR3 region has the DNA TGTGCCAGCAGCTGGAAGAATGAGCAGTTCTTC. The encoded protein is CASSWKNEQFF.

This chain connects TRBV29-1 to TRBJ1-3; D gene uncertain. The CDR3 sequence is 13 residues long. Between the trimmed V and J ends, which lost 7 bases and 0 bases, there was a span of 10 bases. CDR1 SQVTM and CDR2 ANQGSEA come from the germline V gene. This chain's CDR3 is CSGLKGSGNTIYF. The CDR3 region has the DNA TGCAGCGGCCTAAAGGGCTCTGGAAACACCATATATTTT. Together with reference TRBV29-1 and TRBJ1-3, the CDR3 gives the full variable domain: SAVISQKPSRDICQRGTSLTIQCQVDSQVTMMFWYRQQPGQSLTLIATANQGSEATYESGFVIDKFPISRPNLTFSTLTVSNMSPEDSSIYLCSGLKGSGNTIYFGEGSWLTVV.

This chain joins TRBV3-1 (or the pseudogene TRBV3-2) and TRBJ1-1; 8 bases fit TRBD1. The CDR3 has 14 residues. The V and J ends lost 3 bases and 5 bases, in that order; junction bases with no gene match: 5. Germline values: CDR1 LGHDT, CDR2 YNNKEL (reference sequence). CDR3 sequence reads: CASSHGQGGTEAFF. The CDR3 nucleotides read TGTGCCAGCAGCCACGGACAGGGAGGAACTGAAGCTTTCTTT.

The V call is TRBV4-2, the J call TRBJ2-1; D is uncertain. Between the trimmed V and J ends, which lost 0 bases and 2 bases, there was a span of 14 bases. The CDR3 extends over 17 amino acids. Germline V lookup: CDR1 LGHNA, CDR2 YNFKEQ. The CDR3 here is CASSQDPRVNAYNEQFF. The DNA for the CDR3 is TGTGCCAGCAGCCAAGATCCACGAGTAAATGCCTACAATGAGCAGTTCTTC.

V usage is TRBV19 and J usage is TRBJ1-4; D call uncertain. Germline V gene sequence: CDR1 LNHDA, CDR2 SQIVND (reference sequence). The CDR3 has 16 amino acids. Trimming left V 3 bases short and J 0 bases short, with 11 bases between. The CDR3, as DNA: TGTGCCAGTAGTATCAAATTTGTGGCAACTAATGAAAAACTGTTTTTT. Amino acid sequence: CASSIKFVATNEKLFF.

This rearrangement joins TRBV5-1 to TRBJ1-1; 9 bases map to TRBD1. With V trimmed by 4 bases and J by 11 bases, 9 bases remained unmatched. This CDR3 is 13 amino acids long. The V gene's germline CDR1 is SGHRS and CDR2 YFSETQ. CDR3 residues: CASSGRTGANAFF. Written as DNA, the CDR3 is TGCGCCAGCAGCGGACGGACAGGGGCGAACGCTTTCTTT.

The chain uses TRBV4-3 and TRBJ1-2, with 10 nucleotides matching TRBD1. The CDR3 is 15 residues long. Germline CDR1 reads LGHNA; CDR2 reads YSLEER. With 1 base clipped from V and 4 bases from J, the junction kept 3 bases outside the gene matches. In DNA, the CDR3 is TGCGCCAGCAGCCAAGGGACAGGGGGACTCTATGGCTACACCTTC. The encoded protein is CASSQGTGGLYGYTF.

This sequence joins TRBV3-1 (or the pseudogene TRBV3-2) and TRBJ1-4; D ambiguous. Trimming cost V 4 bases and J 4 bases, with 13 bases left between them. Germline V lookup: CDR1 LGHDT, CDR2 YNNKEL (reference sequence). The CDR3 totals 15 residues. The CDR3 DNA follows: TGTGCCAGCAGCCGCGACCGAAGTTATAATGAAAAACTGTTTTTT. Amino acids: CASSRDRSYNEKLFF.

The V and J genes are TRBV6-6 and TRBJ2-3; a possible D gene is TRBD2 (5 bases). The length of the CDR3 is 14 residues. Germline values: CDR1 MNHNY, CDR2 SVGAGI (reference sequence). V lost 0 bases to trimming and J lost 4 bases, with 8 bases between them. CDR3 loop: CASSYSHGADTQYF. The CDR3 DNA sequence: TGTGCCAGCAGTTACTCCCACGGGGCAGATACGCAGTATTTT.

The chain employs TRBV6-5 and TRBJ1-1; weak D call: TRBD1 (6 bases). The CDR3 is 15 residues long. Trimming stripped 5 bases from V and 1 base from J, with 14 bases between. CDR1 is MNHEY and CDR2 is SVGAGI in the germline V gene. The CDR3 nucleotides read TGTGCCAGCAGTACCCGGGGACAATGGAACACTGAAGCTTTCTTT. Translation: CASSTRGQWNTEAFF.

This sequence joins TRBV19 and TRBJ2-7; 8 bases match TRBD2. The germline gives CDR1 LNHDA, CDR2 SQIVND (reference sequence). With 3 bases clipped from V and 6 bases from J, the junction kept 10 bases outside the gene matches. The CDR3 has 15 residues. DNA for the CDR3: TGTGCCAGTAGTATCGCAGCGGGGGAAGGGTCCGAGCAGTACTTC. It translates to CASSIAAGEGSEQYF.

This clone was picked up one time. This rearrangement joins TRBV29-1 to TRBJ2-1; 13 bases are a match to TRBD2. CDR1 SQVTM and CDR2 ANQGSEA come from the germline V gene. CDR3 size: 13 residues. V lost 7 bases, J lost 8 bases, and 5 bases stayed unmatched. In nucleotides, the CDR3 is TGCAGCGGCCGGACTAGCGGGGGCGATGAGCAGTTCTTC. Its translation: CSGRTSGGDEQFF.

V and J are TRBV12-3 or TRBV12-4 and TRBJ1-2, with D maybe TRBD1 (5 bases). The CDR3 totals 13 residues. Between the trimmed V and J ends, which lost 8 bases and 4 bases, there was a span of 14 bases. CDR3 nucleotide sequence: TGTGCCAGCGACTCGGACACCAGCTATGGCTACACCTTC. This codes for CASDSDTSYGYTF.

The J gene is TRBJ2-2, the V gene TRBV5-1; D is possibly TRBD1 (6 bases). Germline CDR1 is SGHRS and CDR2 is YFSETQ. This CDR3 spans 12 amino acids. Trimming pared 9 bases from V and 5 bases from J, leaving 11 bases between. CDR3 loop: CATATGTGELFF. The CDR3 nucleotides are TGCGCCACCGCCACAGGGACCGGGGAGCTGTTTTTT.

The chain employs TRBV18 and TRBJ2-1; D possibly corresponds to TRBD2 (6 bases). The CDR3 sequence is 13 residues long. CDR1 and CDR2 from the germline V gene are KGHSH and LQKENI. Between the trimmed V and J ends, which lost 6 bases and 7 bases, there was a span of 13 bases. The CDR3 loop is CASSLARGNEQFF. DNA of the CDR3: TGTGCCAGCTCTCTGGCTCGGGGGAATGAGCAGTTCTTC.

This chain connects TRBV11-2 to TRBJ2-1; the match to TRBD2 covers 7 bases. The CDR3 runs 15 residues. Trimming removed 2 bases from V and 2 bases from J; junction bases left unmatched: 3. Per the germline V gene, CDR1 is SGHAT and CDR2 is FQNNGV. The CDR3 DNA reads TGTGCCAGCAGCTTACCGCGGGGGACCTACAATGAGCAGTTCTTC. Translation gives CASSLPRGTYNEQFF. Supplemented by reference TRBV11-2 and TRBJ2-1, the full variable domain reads EAGVAQSPRYKIIEKRQSVAFWCNPISGHATLYWYQQILGQGPKLLIQFQNNGVVDDSQLPKDRFSAERLKGVDSTLKIQPAKLEDSAVYLCASSLPRGTYNEQFFGPGTRLTVL.

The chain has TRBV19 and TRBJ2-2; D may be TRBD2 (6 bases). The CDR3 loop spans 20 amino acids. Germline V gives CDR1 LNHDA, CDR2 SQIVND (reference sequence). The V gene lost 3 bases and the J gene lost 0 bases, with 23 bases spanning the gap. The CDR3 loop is CASSIPPLRSGGTNTGELFF. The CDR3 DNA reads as TGTGCCAGTAGTATCCCCCCTCTTCGGAGTGGGGGGACGAACACCGGGGAGCTGTTTTTT.

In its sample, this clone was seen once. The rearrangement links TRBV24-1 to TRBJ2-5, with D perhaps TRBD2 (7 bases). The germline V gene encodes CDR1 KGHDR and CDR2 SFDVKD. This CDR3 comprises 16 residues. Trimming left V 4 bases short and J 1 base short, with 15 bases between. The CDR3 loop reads CATSDSRGPLQETQYF. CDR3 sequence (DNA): TGTGCCACCAGTGACTCGCGGGGGCCCCTCCAAGAGACCCAGTACTTC.

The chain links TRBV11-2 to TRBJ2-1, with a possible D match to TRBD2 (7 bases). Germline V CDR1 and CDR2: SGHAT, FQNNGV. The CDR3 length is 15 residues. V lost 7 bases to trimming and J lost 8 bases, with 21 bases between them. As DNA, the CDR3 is TGTGCCAGCATCAACCCGGGGGGCTTATTCGATGAGCAGTTCTTC. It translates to CASINPGGLFDEQFF.

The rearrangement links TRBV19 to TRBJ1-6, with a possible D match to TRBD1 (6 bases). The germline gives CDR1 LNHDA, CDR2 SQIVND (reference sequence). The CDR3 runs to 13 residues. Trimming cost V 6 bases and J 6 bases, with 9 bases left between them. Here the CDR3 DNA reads TGTGCCAGTAGACAGGGTAGTAATTCACCCCTCCACTTT. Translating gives CASRQGSNSPLHF.

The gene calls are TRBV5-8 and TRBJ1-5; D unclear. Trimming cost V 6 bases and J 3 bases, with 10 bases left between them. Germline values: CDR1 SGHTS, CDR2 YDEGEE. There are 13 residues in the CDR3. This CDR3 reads CASTRGFNQPQHF. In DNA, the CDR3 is TGTGCCAGCACCAGAGGTTTCAATCAGCCCCAGCATTTT.